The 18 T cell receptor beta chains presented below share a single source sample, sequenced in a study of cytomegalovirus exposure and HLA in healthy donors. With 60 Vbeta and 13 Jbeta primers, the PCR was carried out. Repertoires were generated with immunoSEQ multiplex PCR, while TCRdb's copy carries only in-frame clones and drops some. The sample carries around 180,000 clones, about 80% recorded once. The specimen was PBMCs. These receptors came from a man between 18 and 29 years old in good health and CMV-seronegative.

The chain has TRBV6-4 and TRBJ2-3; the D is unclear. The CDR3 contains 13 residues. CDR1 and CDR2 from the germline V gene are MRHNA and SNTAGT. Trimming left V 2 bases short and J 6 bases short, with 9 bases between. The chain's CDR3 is CASSDGSYDTQYF. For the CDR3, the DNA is TGTGCCAGCAGTGACGGTTCCTATGATACGCAGTATTTT.

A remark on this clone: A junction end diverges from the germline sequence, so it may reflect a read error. The CDR3 DNA reads as TGTTCCAGCAGCTCTATAGAATCGAACCGGAATGAGCAGTTCTTC. This encodes CSSSSIESNRNEQFF. The chain carries TRBV7-9 and TRBJ2-1; no clear D. Germline-derived CDR1 and CDR2 are SEHNR and FQNEAQ (reference sequence). The CDR3 spans 15 residues.

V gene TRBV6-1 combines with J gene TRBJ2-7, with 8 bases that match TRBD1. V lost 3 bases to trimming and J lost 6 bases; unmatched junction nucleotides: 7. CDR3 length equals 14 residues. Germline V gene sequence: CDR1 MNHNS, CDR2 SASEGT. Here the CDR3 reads CASSETGEFSEQYF. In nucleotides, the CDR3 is TGTGCCAGCAGTGAGACAGGGGAGTTTAGCGAGCAGTACTTC.

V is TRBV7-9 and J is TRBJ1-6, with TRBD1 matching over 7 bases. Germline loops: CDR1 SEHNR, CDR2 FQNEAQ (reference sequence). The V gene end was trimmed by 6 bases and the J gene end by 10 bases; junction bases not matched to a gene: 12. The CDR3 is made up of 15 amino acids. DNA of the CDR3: TGTGCCAGCAGACGTACTACAGGGGATCAGTCACCCCTCCACTTT. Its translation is CASRRTTGDQSPLHF.

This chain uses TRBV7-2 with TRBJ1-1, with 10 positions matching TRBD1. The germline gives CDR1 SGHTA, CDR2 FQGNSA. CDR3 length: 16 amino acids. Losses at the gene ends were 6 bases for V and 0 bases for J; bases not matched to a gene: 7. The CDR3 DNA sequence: TGTGCCAGCAGTTCCGGGACAGGGGTCATGAACACTGAAGCTTTCTTT. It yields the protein CASSSGTGVMNTEAFF.

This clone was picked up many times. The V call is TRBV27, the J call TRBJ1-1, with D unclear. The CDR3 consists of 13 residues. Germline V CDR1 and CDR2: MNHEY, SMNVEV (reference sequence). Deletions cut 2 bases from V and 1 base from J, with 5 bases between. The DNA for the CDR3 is TGTGCCAGCAGTTTAATGGCGAACACTGAAGCTTTCTTT. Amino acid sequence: CASSLMANTEAFF.

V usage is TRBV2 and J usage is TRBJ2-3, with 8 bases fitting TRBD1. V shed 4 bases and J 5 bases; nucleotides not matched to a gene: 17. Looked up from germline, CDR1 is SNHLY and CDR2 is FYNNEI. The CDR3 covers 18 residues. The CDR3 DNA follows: TGTGCCAGCAGTGTCCCGGTGACTGGACAGGGCGAGCTAGATACGCAGTATTTT. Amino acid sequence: CASSVPVTGQGELDTQYF.

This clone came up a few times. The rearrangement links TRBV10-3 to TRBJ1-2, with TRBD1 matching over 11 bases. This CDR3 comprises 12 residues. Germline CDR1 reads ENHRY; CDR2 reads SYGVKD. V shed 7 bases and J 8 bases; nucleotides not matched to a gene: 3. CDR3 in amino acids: CAITWTGGGYTF. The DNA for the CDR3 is TGTGCCATCACCTGGACAGGGGGCGGCTACACCTTC.

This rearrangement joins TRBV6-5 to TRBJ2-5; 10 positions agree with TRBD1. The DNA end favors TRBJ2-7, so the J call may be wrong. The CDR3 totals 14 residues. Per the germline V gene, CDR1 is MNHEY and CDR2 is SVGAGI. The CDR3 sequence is CASSYPGQGNEQYF. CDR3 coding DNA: TGTGCCAGCAGTTACCCGGGACAGGGGAACGAGCAGTACTTC.

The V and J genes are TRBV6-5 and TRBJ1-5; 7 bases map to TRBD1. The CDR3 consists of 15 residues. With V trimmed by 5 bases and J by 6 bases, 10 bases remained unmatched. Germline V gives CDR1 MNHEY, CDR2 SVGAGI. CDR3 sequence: CASSGIRGPLQPQHF. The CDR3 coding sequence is TGTGCCAGCAGTGGAATTAGGGGGCCCCTTCAGCCCCAGCATTTT.

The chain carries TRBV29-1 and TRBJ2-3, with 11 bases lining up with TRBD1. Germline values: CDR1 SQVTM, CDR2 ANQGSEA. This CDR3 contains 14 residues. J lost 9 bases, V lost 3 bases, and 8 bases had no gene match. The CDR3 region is CSVDIPGQGDTQYF. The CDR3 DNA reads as TGCAGCGTTGATATACCGGGACAGGGGGACACGCAGTATTTT.

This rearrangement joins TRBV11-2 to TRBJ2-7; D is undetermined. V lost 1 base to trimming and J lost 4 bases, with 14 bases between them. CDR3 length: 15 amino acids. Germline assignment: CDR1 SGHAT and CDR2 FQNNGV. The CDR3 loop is CASSLVAAVEYEQYF. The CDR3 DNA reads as TGTGCCAGCAGCTTAGTAGCCGCCGTGGAGTACGAGCAGTACTTC.

CDR3 sequence (DNA): TGTGCCATGCAACAGGGAAAGTATGGCTACACCTTC. It codes for CAMQQGKYGYTF. The rearrangement joins TRBV2 to TRBJ1-2; tentatively, D is TRBD1 (6 bases). The CDR3 is 12 amino acids. Germline loops: CDR1 SNHLY, CDR2 FYNNEI. The V and J ends lost 10 bases and 5 bases respectively, with 14 bases between them.

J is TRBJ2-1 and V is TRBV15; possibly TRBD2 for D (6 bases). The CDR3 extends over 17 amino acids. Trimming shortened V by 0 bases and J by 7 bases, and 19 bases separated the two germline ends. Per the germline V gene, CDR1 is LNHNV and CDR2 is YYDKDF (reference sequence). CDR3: CATSRDMSRVGRNEQFF. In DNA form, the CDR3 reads TGTGCCACCAGCAGAGATATGAGCCGGGTAGGGAGGAATGAGCAGTTCTTC.

The CDR3 protein is CAEGVTSNTEAFF. The CDR3 nucleotides read TGTGCCGAGGGGGTCACCTCGAACACTGAAGCTTTCTTT. The rearrangement links TRBV2 to TRBJ1-1; D possibly corresponds to TRBD1 (6 bases). The CDR3 extends over 13 amino acids. The ends were cut back, 11 bases at V and 1 base at J, with 14 bases in the middle. From germline, CDR1 is SNHLY and CDR2 FYNNEI.

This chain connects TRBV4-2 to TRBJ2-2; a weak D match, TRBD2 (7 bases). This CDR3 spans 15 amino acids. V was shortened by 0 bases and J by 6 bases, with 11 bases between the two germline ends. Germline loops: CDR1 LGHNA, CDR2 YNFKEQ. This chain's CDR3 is CASSQDWRGPGELFF. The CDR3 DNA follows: TGTGCCAGCAGCCAAGATTGGCGGGGGCCCGGGGAGCTGTTTTTT.

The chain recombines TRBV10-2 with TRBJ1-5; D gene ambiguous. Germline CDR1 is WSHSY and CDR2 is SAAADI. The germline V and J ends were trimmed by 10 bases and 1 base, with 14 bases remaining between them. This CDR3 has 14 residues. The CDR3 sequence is CATGGGLSNQPQHF. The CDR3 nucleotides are TGCGCCACCGGTGGAGGGTTGAGCAATCAGCCCCAGCATTTT.

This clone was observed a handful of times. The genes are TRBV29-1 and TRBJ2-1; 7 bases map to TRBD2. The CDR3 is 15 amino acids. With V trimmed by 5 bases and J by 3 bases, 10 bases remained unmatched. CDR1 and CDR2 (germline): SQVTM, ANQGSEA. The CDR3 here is CSVLGAGDFYNEQFF. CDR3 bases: TGCAGCGTTCTCGGCGCGGGAGACTTCTACAATGAGCAGTTCTTC.